This is a list of T cell receptor beta chains from one sample in a study of blood T cell repertoires in COVID-19. TCRdb's table, derived via immunoSEQ multiplex PCR, lists solely in-frame clones and lacks some. The table includes fewer than 90,000 clones, roughly 87% detected once. The sequenced material came from peripheral blood. These receptors came from a male donor with acute or convalescent COVID-19. Each CDR3 is given with its conserved first and last residue. A D gene is named only where the DNA matches it firmly. The size of a clone is reported for some rows only, either as once, few or many, or as a class for expanded clones.

CDR3aa: CASTFSGNTIYF
CDR3nt: TGTGCCAGCACCTTCTCTGGAAACACCATATATTTT
v_gene: TRBV12-3/TRBV12-4
abundance: NA
d_gene: NA
j_gene: TRBJ1-3

CDR3aa: CASSLTGGTNYGYTF
CDR3nt: TGTGCCAGCAGCTTGACAGGGGGGACTAACTATGGCTACACCTTC
v_gene: TRBV11-2
abundance: NA
d_gene: TRBD1
j_gene: TRBJ1-2

CDR3aa: CASSFGQGNTEAFF
CDR3nt: TGTGCCAGCAGCTTCGGACAGGGGAACACTGAAGCTTTCTTT
v_gene: TRBV5-5
abundance: NA
d_gene: TRBD1
j_gene: TRBJ1-1

CDR3aa: CASSEVSAGDYEQYF
CDR3nt: TGTGCCAGCAGTGAGGTCTCAGCGGGGGACTACGAGCAGTACTTC
v_gene: TRBV6-1
abundance: NA
d_gene: TRBD2
j_gene: TRBJ2-7

CDR3aa: CASRNDRGRAEAFF
CDR3nt: TGTGCCAGTAGAAATGACAGGGGGCGGGCTGAAGCTTTCTTT
v_gene: TRBV19
abundance: NA
d_gene: TRBD1
j_gene: TRBJ1-1

CDR3aa: CATSDPQGATEAFF
CDR3nt: TGTGCCACCAGTGACCCGCAGGGGGCGACTGAAGCTTTCTTT
v_gene: TRBV24-1
abundance: NA
d_gene: TRBD1
j_gene: TRBJ1-1

CDR3aa: CASSQAGLAGGVTYEQYF
CDR3nt: TGTGCCAGCAGCCAAGCGGGACTAGCGGGGGGAGTAACCTACGAGCAGTACTTC
v_gene: TRBV3-1/TRBV3-2
abundance: NA
d_gene: TRBD2
j_gene: TRBJ2-7

CDR3aa: CASSPAGGSRNGYTF
CDR3nt: TGTGCCAGCAGCCCAGCGGGGGGCAGCCGGAATGGCTACACCTTC
v_gene: TRBV3-1/TRBV3-2
abundance: NA
d_gene: NA
j_gene: TRBJ1-2

CDR3aa: CASSEIGSSYTF
CDR3nt: TGTGCCAGCAGTGAAATAGGGAGTAGCTACACCTTC
v_gene: TRBV6-1
abundance: once
d_gene: NA
j_gene: TRBJ1-2

CDR3aa: CASSPPGLASGEQFF
CDR3nt: TGTGCCAGCAGCCCCCCGGGACTAGCGTCGGGTGAGCAGTTCTTC
v_gene: TRBV3-1/TRBV3-2
abundance: NA
d_gene: TRBD2
j_gene: TRBJ2-1

CDR3aa: CASELDRDTCRPYEQYF
CDR3nt: TGTGCCAGCGAACTGGACCGGGACACCTGCCGGCCCTACGAGCAGTACTTC
v_gene: TRBV14
abundance: NA
d_gene: NA
j_gene: TRBJ2-7

CDR3aa: CAFNRGMNTEAFF
CDR3nt: TGTGCCTTTAACAGGGGTATGAACACTGAAGCTTTCTTT
v_gene: TRBV30
abundance: NA
d_gene: TRBD1
j_gene: TRBJ1-1

CDR3aa: CAISGADLRAAYEQYF
CDR3nt: TGTGCCATCAGCGGAGCCGATTTACGAGCCGCCTACGAGCAGTACTTC
v_gene: TRBV10-3
abundance: NA
d_gene: NA
j_gene: TRBJ2-7

CDR3aa: CASSTGTSYNSPLHF
CDR3nt: TGTGCCAGCTCAACGGGGACAAGCTATAATTCACCCCTCCACTTT
v_gene: TRBV6-5
abundance: NA
d_gene: NA
j_gene: TRBJ1-6

CDR3aa: CASSLDRFPYNEQFF
CDR3nt: TGTGCCAGCAGCTTGGACAGGTTTCCTTACAATGAGCAGTTCTTC
v_gene: TRBV7-3
abundance: NA
d_gene: TRBD1
j_gene: TRBJ2-1

CDR3aa: CSVDETGGSGEQYF
CDR3nt: TGCAGCGTTGACGAGACAGGGGGGTCGGGCGAGCAGTACTTC
v_gene: TRBV29-1
abundance: NA
d_gene: TRBD1
j_gene: TRBJ2-7

CDR3aa: CASSVEGQGAGEQYF
CDR3nt: TGTGCCAGCAGCGTAGAGGGACAGGGGGCGGGCGAGCAGTACTTC
v_gene: TRBV9
abundance: few
d_gene: TRBD1
j_gene: TRBJ2-7

CDR3aa: CASSPKGGAHYGYTF
CDR3nt: TGTGCCAGCAGCCCAAAAGGGGGCGCGCACTATGGCTACACCTTC
v_gene: TRBV7-2
abundance: NA
d_gene: TRBD1
j_gene: TRBJ1-2

CDR3aa: CASSLLRGAYGASSYNEQFF
CDR3nt: TGTGCCAGCAGCTTGCTCCGGGGGGCCTACGGGGCGAGCTCCTACAATGAGCAGTTCTTC
v_gene: TRBV2
abundance: NA
d_gene: NA
j_gene: TRBJ2-1

CDR3aa: CASSESGEETQYF
CDR3nt: TGTGCCAGCAGTGAATCCGGGGAAGAGACCCAGTACTTC
v_gene: TRBV25-1
abundance: NA
d_gene: NA
j_gene: TRBJ2-5

CDR3aa: CASTTRLGEQFF
CDR3nt: TGTGCCAGCACCACCAGGTTAGGTGAGCAGTTCTTC
v_gene: TRBV6-6
abundance: once
d_gene: NA
j_gene: TRBJ2-1

CDR3aa: CASSWAGSYEQYF
CDR3nt: TGTGCCAGCAGTTGGGCGGGCTCCTACGAGCAGTACTTC
v_gene: TRBV6-2/TRBV6-3
abundance: once
d_gene: NA
j_gene: TRBJ2-7

CDR3aa: CACLTGNYGYTF
CDR3nt: TGTGCCTGCCTCACAGGGAACTATGGCTACACCTTC
v_gene: TRBV30
abundance: NA
d_gene: NA
j_gene: TRBJ1-2

CDR3aa: CASSAGTSGYLNTDTQYF
CDR3nt: TGTGCCAGCAGCGCAGGGACTAGCGGGTACCTTAACACAGATACGCAGTATTTT
v_gene: TRBV7-2
abundance: NA
d_gene: TRBD2
j_gene: TRBJ2-3

CDR3aa: CASSYSAGPGETQYF
CDR3nt: TGTGCCAGCAGTTACTCGGCGGGGCCGGGGGAGACCCAGTACTTC
v_gene: TRBV6-5
abundance: NA
d_gene: NA
j_gene: TRBJ2-5

CDR3aa: CASSSSTGSYNSPLHF
CDR3nt: TGTGCCAGCAGTTCCTCAACGGGCTCCTATAATTCACCCCTCCACTTT
v_gene: TRBV28
abundance: NA
d_gene: NA
j_gene: TRBJ1-6

CDR3aa: CASSLGGPNTEAFF
CDR3nt: TGCGCCAGCAGTCTCGGGGGTCCGAACACTGAAGCTTTCTTT
v_gene: TRBV5-1
abundance: NA
d_gene: NA
j_gene: TRBJ1-1

CDR3aa: CASSTGGWTGELFF
CDR3nt: TGTGCCAGCAGCACAGGGGGATGGACCGGGGAGCTGTTTTTT
v_gene: TRBV5-6
abundance: NA
d_gene: TRBD1
j_gene: TRBJ2-2

CDR3aa: CASSYRGINEQFF
CDR3nt: TGTGCCAGCAGTTACCGTGGCATCAATGAGCAGTTCTTC
v_gene: TRBV6-2/TRBV6-3
abundance: once
d_gene: NA
j_gene: TRBJ2-1

CDR3aa: CASSGTDNEKLFF
CDR3nt: TGTGCCAGCTCGGGGACAGATAATGAAAAACTGTTTTTT
v_gene: TRBV18
abundance: NA
d_gene: TRBD1
j_gene: TRBJ1-4

CDR3aa: CASGPQGSYNSPLHF
CDR3nt: TGTGCCAGCGGACCCCAGGGCTCCTATAATTCACCCCTCCACTTT
v_gene: TRBV7-9
abundance: NA
d_gene: NA
j_gene: TRBJ1-6

CDR3aa: CASRRVANTEAFF
CDR3nt: TGTGCCAGTAGACGGGTAGCTAACACTGAAGCTTTCTTT
v_gene: TRBV12-3/TRBV12-4
abundance: NA
d_gene: NA
j_gene: TRBJ1-1

CDR3aa: CASTLDRVASPLHF
CDR3nt: TGTGCCAGCACCCTCGACAGGGTGGCTTCACCCCTCCACTTT
v_gene: TRBV21-1
abundance: NA
d_gene: NA
j_gene: TRBJ1-6

CDR3aa: CAISESGQSHTGELFF
CDR3nt: TGTGCCATCAGTGAGTCGGGACAGTCCCACACCGGGGAGCTGTTTTTT
v_gene: TRBV10-3
abundance: few
d_gene: TRBD1
j_gene: TRBJ2-2

CDR3aa: CASSNPGQGTYEQYF
CDR3nt: TGTGCCAGCAGTAATCCTGGTCAGGGGACCTACGAGCAGTACTTC
v_gene: TRBV6-6
abundance: NA
d_gene: NA
j_gene: TRBJ2-7

CDR3aa: CASREDGYEQYF
CDR3nt: TGCGCCAGCAGGGAGGATGGATACGAGCAGTACTTC
v_gene: TRBV5-1
abundance: NA
d_gene: NA
j_gene: TRBJ2-7

CDR3aa: CASSEPPGGNSPLHF
CDR3nt: TGTGCCAGCAGTGAACCCCCCGGGGGTAATTCACCCCTCCACTTT
v_gene: TRBV6-1
abundance: NA
d_gene: NA
j_gene: TRBJ1-6

CDR3aa: CASSSSGGATDTQYF
CDR3nt: TGTGCCAGCAGTTCTAGCGGGGGGGCCACAGATACGCAGTATTTT
v_gene: TRBV28
abundance: NA
d_gene: TRBD2
j_gene: TRBJ2-3

CDR3aa: CASSHPPGTDNEQYF
CDR3nt: TGTGCCAGCAGCCATCCCCCGGGGACAGACAACGAGCAGTACTTC
v_gene: TRBV3-1/TRBV3-2
abundance: NA
d_gene: TRBD1
j_gene: TRBJ2-7

CDR3aa: CASTVGASGWNEQFF
CDR3nt: TGTGCCAGCACGGTAGGGGCTAGCGGATGGAATGAGCAGTTCTTC
v_gene: TRBV11-2
abundance: NA
d_gene: TRBD2
j_gene: TRBJ2-1

CDR3aa: CAWSSGGYQPQHF
CDR3nt: TGTGCCTGGAGTTCAGGGGGCTATCAGCCCCAGCATTTT
v_gene: TRBV30
abundance: NA
d_gene: TRBD1
j_gene: TRBJ1-5

CDR3aa: CAGGSGLSGELFF
CDR3nt: TGTGCCGGGGGGTCAGGGCTCAGCGGGGAGCTGTTTTTT
v_gene: TRBV2
abundance: NA
d_gene: NA
j_gene: TRBJ2-2